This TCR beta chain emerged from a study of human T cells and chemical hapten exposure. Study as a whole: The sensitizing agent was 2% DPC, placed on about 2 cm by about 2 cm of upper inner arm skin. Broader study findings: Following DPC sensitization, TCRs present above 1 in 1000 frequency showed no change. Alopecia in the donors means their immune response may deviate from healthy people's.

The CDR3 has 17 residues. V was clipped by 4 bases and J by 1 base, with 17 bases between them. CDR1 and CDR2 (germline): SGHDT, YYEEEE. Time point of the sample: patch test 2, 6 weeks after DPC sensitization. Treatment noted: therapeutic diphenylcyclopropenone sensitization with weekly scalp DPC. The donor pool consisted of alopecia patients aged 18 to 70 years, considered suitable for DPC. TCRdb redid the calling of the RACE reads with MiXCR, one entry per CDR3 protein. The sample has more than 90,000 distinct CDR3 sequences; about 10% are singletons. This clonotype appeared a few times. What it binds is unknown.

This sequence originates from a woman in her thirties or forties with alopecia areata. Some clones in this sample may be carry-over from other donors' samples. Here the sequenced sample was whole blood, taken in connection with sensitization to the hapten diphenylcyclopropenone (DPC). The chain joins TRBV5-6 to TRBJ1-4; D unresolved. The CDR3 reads CASSQEGRRLTNEKLFF. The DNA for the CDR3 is TGTGCCAGCAGCCAGGAGGGCCGGAGGTTAACTAATGAAAAACTGTTTTTT.